Following are 27 T cell receptor beta chains from one sample sequenced in a study of blood T cell repertoires in COVID-19. Clones were read by immunoSEQ multiplex PCR, and TCRdb kept only the in-frame ones, dropping some. The sample records roughly 230,000 clones, around 88% being singletons. The sequencing input was peripheral blood. These receptors originate from a man aged 40-49 years with active or convalescent COVID-19.

The gene calls are TRBV11-3 and TRBJ2-3, with 13 bases matching TRBD2. The CDR3 spans 17 residues. Germline V gives CDR1 SGHNT, CDR2 YENEEA. Germline trimming cut 5 bases from V and 2 bases from J; bases unmatched to any gene: 7. The CDR3 region is CASSRTGTSGATDTQYF. CDR3 sequence (DNA): TGTGCCAGCAGCCGAACCGGGACTAGCGGGGCCACAGATACGCAGTATTTT.

The chain employs TRBV2 and TRBJ1-5, with TRBD1 matching over 9 bases. The J segment lost 11 bases and the V segment lost 6 bases, leaving 11 bases of the junction unmatched. The CDR3 is 14 residues long. Looked up from germline, CDR1 is SNHLY and CDR2 is FYNNEI. The CDR3 spells CASRGTGRFLAQHF. The CDR3 bases are TGTGCCAGCAGGGGGACAGGGCGATTCCTGGCCCAGCATTTT.

This chain links TRBV6-5 with TRBJ1-1; 9 positions agree with TRBD1. Unmatched junction bases numbered 7, after V lost 8 bases and J lost 3 bases. The germline CDR1 and CDR2 sequences are MNHEY and SVGAGI. CDR3 size: 14 residues. The CDR3 reads CASGWGQGYTEAFF. The CDR3 coding sequence is TGTGCCAGCGGATGGGGACAGGGCTACACTGAAGCTTTCTTT.

The rearrangement links TRBV5-5 to TRBJ1-1; tentative D call: TRBD1 (5 bases). There are 15 residues in the CDR3. Deletions cut 0 bases from V and 1 base from J, with 10 bases between. The germline CDR1 and CDR2 sequences are SGHKS and YYEKEE (reference sequence). CDR3 nucleotide sequence: TGTGCCAGCAGCTTGGTCCCCGGGGGGAACACTGAAGCTTTCTTT. The encoded protein is CASSLVPGGNTEAFF.

The genes are TRBV7-2 and TRBJ2-7, with D maybe TRBD1 (5 bases). The CDR3 has 13 amino acids. The germline V and J ends were trimmed by 3 bases and 6 bases, with 12 bases remaining between them. CDR1 is SGHTA and CDR2 is FQGNSA in the germline V gene. The CDR3 nucleotides are TGTGCCAGCAGCTTCCGTAGGGGCCTCGAGCAGTACTTC. Its protein product is CASSFRRGLEQYF.

The CDR3 nucleotides read TGTGCCATCACCACCGACAGGGTATTAGCGAACACCGGGGAGCTGTTTTTT. Translating it yields CAITTDRVLANTGELFF. This chain joins TRBV10-3 and TRBJ2-2; 7 nucleotides agree with TRBD1. V lost 7 bases and J lost 0; bases outside the gene matches: 11. This CDR3 is built from 17 residues. Germline loops: CDR1 ENHRY, CDR2 SYGVKD.

J is TRBJ1-1 and V is TRBV18, with 7 bases that match TRBD1. Germline V gene lookup returns CDR1 KGHSH and CDR2 LQKENI. V lost 0 bases and J lost 1; bases outside the gene matches: 8. The CDR3 totals 17 residues. The CDR3 DNA follows: TGTGCCAGCTCACCACCTACTCGGACAGGACAGAACACTGAAGCTTTCTTT. Amino acid sequence: CASSPPTRTGQNTEAFF.

The chain carries TRBV5-4 and TRBJ1-1; D not resolved. The germline V gene has CDR1 SGHNT and CDR2 YYREEE (reference sequence). The V end was cut by 6 bases, the J end by 0 bases, with 24 bases between. The CDR3 contains 18 residues. The CDR3 loop is CASTVVGLSRGLNTEAFF. DNA for the CDR3: TGTGCCAGCACCGTAGTAGGTTTATCGAGAGGGCTGAACACTGAAGCTTTCTTT.

The chain has TRBV11-2 and TRBJ1-2; TRBD1 aligns across 7 bases. There are 15 residues in the CDR3. With V trimmed by 0 bases and J by 8 bases, 9 bases remained unmatched. From germline, CDR1 is SGHAT and CDR2 FQNNGV. CDR3 protein: CASSLDLTGFGGYTF. The CDR3 bases are TGTGCCAGCAGCTTAGATCTGACAGGGTTTGGAGGCTACACCTTC. Looking up the rest from reference TRBV11-2 and TRBJ1-2 gives the full variable domain: EAGVAQSPRYKIIEKRQSVAFWCNPISGHATLYWYQQILGQGPKLLIQFQNNGVVDDSQLPKDRFSAERLKGVDSTLKIQPAKLEDSAVYLCASSLDLTGFGGYTFGSGTRLTVV.

This clone appeared a single time. The chain couples TRBV6-5 to TRBJ1-4; D remains ambiguous. CDR1 and CDR2 from the germline V gene are MNHEY and SVGAGI. This CDR3 region has 14 residues. V was cut by 2 bases and J by 4 bases, with 8 bases left in between. The CDR3 nucleotides are TGTGCCAGCAGTTACGGAGGTAGTAATGAAAAACTGTTTTTT. This sequence encodes CASSYGGSNEKLFF.

The chain recombines TRBV6-6 with TRBJ2-1, with 7 bases aligning to TRBD1. Germline V gene data show CDR1 as MNHNY and CDR2 as SVGAGI (reference sequence). There are 15 residues in the CDR3. Unmatched junction bases numbered 6, after V lost 7 bases and J lost 0 bases. The CDR3 protein is CASKKTGSSYNEQFF. The CDR3 DNA reads TGTGCCAGCAAAAAGACAGGGAGCTCCTACAATGAGCAGTTCTTC.

This rearrangement joins TRBV24-1 to TRBJ2-2, with a possible D match to TRBD1 (6 bases). Germline CDR1 and CDR2: KGHDR and SFDVKD. Trimming pared 2 bases from V and 0 bases from J, leaving 12 bases between. The CDR3 is 17 amino acids. CDR3 DNA sequence: TGTGCCACCAGTGATTCACAGGGAACAACGAACACCGGGGAGCTGTTTTTT. Protein: CATSDSQGTTNTGELFF.

This chain joins TRBV7-9 and TRBJ1-4; no reliable D call. Trimming shortened V by 5 bases and J by 6 bases, and 13 bases separated the two germline ends. CDR1 and CDR2 (germline): SEHNR, FQNEAQ (reference sequence). The CDR3 sequence is 14 residues long. This CDR3 reads CASSLSAGDEKLFF. Written as DNA, the CDR3 is TGTGCCAGCAGCCTAAGTGCCGGGGATGAAAAACTGTTTTTT. Variable domain in full (rest from reference TRBV7-9 and TRBJ1-4): DTGVSQNPRHKITKRGQNVTFRCDPISEHNRLYWYRQTLGQGPEFLTYFQNEAQLEKSRLLSDRFSAERPKGSFSTLEIQRTEQGDSAMYLCASSLSAGDEKLFFGSGTQLSVL.

The chain carries TRBV10-3 and TRBJ2-7; D is uncertain. With 6 bases removed from V and 3 bases from J, the gap between germline ends came to 12 bases. Germline V gives CDR1 ENHRY, CDR2 SYGVKD. The CDR3 runs 13 residues. This chain's CDR3 is CAISDATLYEQYF. CDR3 in DNA: TGTGCCATCAGCGATGCGACACTCTACGAGCAGTACTTC.

About this clone: The identical CDR3 is also encoded by other nucleotide sequences in the sample. The chain recombines TRBV11-3 with TRBJ2-7, with D possibly matching TRBD1 (5 bases). The CDR3 covers 16 residues. Trimming left V 0 bases short and J 0 bases short, with 12 bases between. Germline lookup yields CDR1 SGHNT and CDR2 YENEEA. The CDR3 bases are TGTGCCAGCAGCTTAGATCTAGGGGCAGCCTCCTACGAGCAGTACTTC. Its protein is CASSLDLGAASYEQYF.

The gene calls are TRBV7-2 and TRBJ1-2; 8 bases map to TRBD1. This CDR3 spans 16 amino acids. Germline trimming cut 1 base from V and 4 bases from J; bases unmatched to any gene: 8. From germline, CDR1 is SGHTA and CDR2 FQGNSA. The CDR3, as DNA: TGTGCCAGCAGCTTAGAGCTTGCAGGGGGCAGCTATGGCTACACCTTC. Protein sequence: CASSLELAGGSYGYTF.

V gene TRBV6-5 combines with J gene TRBJ1-1; TRBD1 matches 9 bases. The CDR3 consists of 14 residues. The germline CDR1 and CDR2 sequences are MNHEY and SVGAGI. Germline trimming cut 6 bases from V and 1 base from J; bases unmatched to any gene: 3. The CDR3 protein is CASRLQGANTEAFF. The CDR3 nucleotides read TGTGCCAGCAGGCTACAGGGGGCGAACACTGAAGCTTTCTTT.

This clone was detected only once. The genes are TRBV4-3 and TRBJ1-1; weak D call: TRBD1 (6 bases). V dropped 0 bases and J dropped 5 bases, with 13 bases sitting between them. The length of the CDR3 is 15 residues. Germline CDR1 LGHNA, CDR2 YSLEER. The CDR3 sequence is CASSQDIGGKTEAFF. For the CDR3, the DNA is TGCGCCAGCAGCCAAGATATAGGGGGAAAAACTGAAGCTTTCTTT.

This chain joins TRBV3-1 (or the pseudogene TRBV3-2) and TRBJ1-1; D is undetermined. V lost 1 base, J lost 5 bases, and 8 bases lay in between. Germline CDR1 is LGHDT and CDR2 is YNNKEL (reference sequence). The CDR3 runs to 13 residues. CDR3 region: CASSQAGGTEAFF. The CDR3 DNA reads as TGTGCCAGCAGCCAAGCGGGAGGGACTGAAGCTTTCTTT.

The chain links TRBV7-6 to TRBJ2-5, with 14 bases lining up with TRBD2. Germline loops: CDR1 SGHVS, CDR2 FNYEAQ. The CDR3 loop spans 17 amino acids. V was pared by 3 bases and J by 1 base, with 4 bases of the junction left unmatched. The CDR3 loop reads CASSFGTSGGFQETQYF. The CDR3, as DNA: TGTGCCAGCAGCTTCGGGACTAGCGGGGGTTTCCAAGAGACCCAGTACTTC.

V and J are TRBV11-3 and TRBJ2-1; D not resolved. CDR1 is SGHNT, CDR2 YENEEA, per germline. Trimming stripped 5 bases from V and 6 bases from J, with 14 bases between. The CDR3 sequence is 14 residues long. CDR3 in amino acids: CASSPPGLANEQFF. CDR3 bases: TGTGCCAGCAGCCCTCCGGGTCTTGCCAATGAGCAGTTCTTC.

The CDR3 spells CAWTLKRVNEKLFF. The CDR3 coding sequence is TGTGCCTGGACGCTGAAAAGAGTAAATGAAAAACTGTTTTTT. The chain recombines TRBV30 with TRBJ1-4; D gene uncertain. The V gene lost 4 bases and the J gene lost 5 bases, with 14 bases spanning the gap. This CDR3 is 14 amino acids long. The germline V gene has CDR1 GTSNPN and CDR2 SVGIG (reference sequence).

The rearrangement joins TRBV5-1 to TRBJ1-1, with D hard to call. Per the germline V gene, CDR1 is SGHRS and CDR2 is YFSETQ. V lost 2 bases and J 6 bases, leaving 11 bases between the germline ends. This CDR3 comprises 13 residues. Here the CDR3 DNA reads TGCGCCAGCAGCTTCGGGGTTAAGGCTGAAGCTTTCTTT. Protein: CASSFGVKAEAFF.

The sample holds a few counts of this clone. V and J are TRBV27 and TRBJ2-3, with 13 positions matching TRBD2. Germline CDR1 MNHEY, CDR2 SMNVEV (reference sequence). The CDR3 contains 16 residues. Germline trimming cut 6 bases from V and 2 bases from J; bases unmatched to any gene: 5. This chain's CDR3 is CASRGLAGTDTDTQYF. CDR3 DNA sequence: TGTGCCAGCAGGGGACTAGCGGGGACGGACACAGATACGCAGTATTTT.

The chain is built from TRBV5-4 and TRBJ1-1; D remains ambiguous. CDR3 size: 13 residues. V was trimmed by 4 bases and J by 0 bases, leaving 7 bases between them. Per the germline V gene, CDR1 is SGHNT and CDR2 is YYREEE (reference sequence). The CDR3 is CASSPEMNTEAFF. CDR3 nucleotide sequence: TGTGCCAGCAGCCCCGAGATGAACACTGAAGCTTTCTTT. The full variable domain, rest sourced from reference TRBV5-4 and TRBJ1-1, is ETGVTQSPTHLIKTRGQQVTLRCSSQSGHNTVSWYQQALGQGPQFIFQYYREEENGRGNFPPRFSGLQFPNYSSELNVNALELDDSALYLCASSPEMNTEAFFGQGTRLTVV.

The V call is TRBV4-1, the J call TRBJ2-1; 8 bases align to TRBD2. This CDR3 region has 15 residues. V shed 2 bases and J 7 bases; nucleotides not matched to a gene: 7. The V gene's germline CDR1 is MGHRA and CDR2 YSYEKL. The CDR3 DNA reads as TGCGCCAGCAGCCAACTCGCGGGGGGTGGTAATGAGCAGTTCTTC. This codes for CASSQLAGGGNEQFF.

The J gene is TRBJ1-2, the V gene TRBV11-3, with 7 bases fitting TRBD1. Germline lookup yields CDR1 SGHNT and CDR2 YENEEA. The junction had 4 bases not matched to a gene; V was cut back by 4 bases and J by 11 bases. The CDR3 loop spans 11 amino acids. The CDR3 DNA reads TGTGCCAGCAGCTCGACAGGGAGGTACACCTTC. Amino acids: CASSSTGRYTF.